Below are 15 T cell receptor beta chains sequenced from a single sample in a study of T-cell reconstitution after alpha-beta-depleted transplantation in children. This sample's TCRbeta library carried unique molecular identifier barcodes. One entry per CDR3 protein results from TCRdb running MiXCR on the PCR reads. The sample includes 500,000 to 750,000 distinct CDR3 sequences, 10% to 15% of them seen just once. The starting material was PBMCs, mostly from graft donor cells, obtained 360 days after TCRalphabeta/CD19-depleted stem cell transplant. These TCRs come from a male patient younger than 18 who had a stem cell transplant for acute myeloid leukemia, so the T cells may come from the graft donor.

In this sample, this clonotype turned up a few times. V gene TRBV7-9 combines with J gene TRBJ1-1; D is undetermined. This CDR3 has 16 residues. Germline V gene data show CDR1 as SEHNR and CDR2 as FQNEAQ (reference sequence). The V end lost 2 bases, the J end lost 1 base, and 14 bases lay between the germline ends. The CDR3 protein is CASSLKGPGPNTEAFF. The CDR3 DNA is TGTGCCAGCAGCTTAAAAGGCCCCGGGCCGAACACTGAAGCTTTCTTT.

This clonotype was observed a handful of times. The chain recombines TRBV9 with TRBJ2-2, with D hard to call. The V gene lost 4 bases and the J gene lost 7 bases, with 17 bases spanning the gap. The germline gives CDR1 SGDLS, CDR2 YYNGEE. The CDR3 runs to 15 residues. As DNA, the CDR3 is TGTGCCAGCAGCCCCCGGATAGCCTCGGACGGGGAGCTGTTTTTT. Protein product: CASSPRIASDGELFF.

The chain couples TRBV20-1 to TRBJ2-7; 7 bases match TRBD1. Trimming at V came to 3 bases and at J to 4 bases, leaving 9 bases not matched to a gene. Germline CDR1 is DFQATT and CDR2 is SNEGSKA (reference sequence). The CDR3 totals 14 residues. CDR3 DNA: TGCAGTGCTAGGGCTCCGGACAGGCTTTACGAGCAGTACTTC. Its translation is CSARAPDRLYEQYF.

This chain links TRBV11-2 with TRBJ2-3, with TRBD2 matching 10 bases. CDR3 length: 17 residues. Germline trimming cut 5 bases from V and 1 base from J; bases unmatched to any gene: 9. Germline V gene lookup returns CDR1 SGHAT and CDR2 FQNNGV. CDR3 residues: CASSRRGTSDRTDTQYF. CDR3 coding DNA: TGTGCCAGCAGCCGGAGAGGGACTAGCGACCGCACAGATACGCAGTATTTT.

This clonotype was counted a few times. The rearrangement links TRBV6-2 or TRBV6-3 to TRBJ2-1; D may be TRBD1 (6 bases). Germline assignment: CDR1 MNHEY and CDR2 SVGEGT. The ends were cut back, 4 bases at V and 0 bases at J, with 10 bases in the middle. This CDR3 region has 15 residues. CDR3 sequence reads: CASSWYRDSYNEQFF. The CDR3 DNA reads TGTGCCAGCAGTTGGTACAGGGACTCCTACAATGAGCAGTTCTTC.

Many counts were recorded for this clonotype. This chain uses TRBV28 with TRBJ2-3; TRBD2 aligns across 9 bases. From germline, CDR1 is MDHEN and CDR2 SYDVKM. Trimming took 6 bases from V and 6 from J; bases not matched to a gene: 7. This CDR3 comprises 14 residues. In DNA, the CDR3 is TGTGCCAGCAGGAGGGGACTAGCTCTCGATACGCAGTATTTT. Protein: CASRRGLALDTQYF. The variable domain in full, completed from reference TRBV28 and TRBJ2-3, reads DVKVTQSSRYLVKRTGEKVFLECVQDMDHENMFWYRQDPGLGLRLIYFSYDVKMKEKGDIPEGYSVSREKKERFSLILESASTNQTSMYLCASRRGLALDTQYFGPGTRLTVL.

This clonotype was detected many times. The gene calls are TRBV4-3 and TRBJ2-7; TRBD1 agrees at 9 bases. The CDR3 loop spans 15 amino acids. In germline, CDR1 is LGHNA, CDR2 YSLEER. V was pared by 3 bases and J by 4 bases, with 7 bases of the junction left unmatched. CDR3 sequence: CASSHYRDRVYEQYF. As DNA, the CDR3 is TGCGCCAGCAGCCACTACCGGGACAGGGTATACGAGCAGTACTTC.

CDR3 nucleotide sequence: TGTGCCAGCAGGCCCTCTCCCCCAGAGACCCAGTACTTC. Translated: CASRPSPPETQYF. This sequence joins TRBV27 and TRBJ2-5; D not certain. The CDR3 consists of 13 residues. With 6 bases removed from V and 4 bases from J, the gap between germline ends came to 12 bases. CDR1 and CDR2 from the germline V gene are MNHEY and SMNVEV (reference sequence).

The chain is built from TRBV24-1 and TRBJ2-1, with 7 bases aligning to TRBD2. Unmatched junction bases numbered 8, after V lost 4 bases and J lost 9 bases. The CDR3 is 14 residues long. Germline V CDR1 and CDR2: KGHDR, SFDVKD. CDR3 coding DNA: TGTGCCACCAGTGACCCCCGACTAGCAAGTGAGCAGTTCTTC. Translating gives CATSDPRLASEQFF.

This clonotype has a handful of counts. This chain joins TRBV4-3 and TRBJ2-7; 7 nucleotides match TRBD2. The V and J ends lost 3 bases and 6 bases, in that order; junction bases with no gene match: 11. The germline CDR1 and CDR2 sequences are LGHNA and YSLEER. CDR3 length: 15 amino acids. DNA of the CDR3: TGCGCCAGCAGCCAGGGAAGCGGGACCCTCACCGAGCAGTACTTC. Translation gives CASSQGSGTLTEQYF.

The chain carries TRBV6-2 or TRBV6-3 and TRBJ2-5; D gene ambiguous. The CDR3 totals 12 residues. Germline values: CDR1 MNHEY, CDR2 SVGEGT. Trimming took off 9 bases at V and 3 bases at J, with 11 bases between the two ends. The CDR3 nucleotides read TGTGCCAGTTCGAGGTGGGAAGAGACCCAGTACTTC. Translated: CASSRWEETQYF.

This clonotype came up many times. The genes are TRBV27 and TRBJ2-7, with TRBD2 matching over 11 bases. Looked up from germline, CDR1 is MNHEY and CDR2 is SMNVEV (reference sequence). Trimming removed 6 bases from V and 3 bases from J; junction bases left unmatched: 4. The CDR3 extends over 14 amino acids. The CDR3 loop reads CASSLGTSGYEQYF. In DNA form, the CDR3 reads TGTGCCAGCAGCTTAGGGACTAGCGGCTACGAGCAGTACTTC.

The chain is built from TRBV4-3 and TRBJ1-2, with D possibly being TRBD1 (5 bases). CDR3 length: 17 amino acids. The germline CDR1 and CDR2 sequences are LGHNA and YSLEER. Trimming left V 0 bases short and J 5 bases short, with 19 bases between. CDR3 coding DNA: TGCGCCAGCAGCCAAGACAGGGCAGCTTCTATAGGATATGGCTACACCTTC. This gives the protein CASSQDRAASIGYGYTF.

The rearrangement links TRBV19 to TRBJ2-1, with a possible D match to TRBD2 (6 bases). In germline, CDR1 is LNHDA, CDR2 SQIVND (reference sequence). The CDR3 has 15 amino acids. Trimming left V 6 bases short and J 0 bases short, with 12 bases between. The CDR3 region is CASRGGGLSYNEQFF. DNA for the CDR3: TGTGCCAGTAGGGGGGGAGGCCTCTCCTACAATGAGCAGTTCTTC.

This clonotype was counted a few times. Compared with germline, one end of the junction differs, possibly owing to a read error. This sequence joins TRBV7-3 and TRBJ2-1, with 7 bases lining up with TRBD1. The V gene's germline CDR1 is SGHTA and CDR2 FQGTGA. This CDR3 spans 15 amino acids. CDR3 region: CASSSNRDSLSGKLF. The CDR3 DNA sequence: TGTGCCAGCAGCTCAAACCGGGACAGCCTCTCTGGGAAGCTCTTC.